These 14 T cell receptor beta chains were all obtained from the same sample, sequenced in a study of tumor-infiltrating lymphocytes in localized non-small cell lung cancer (dated by TCRdb to the early 2020s). The library came from the immunoSEQ multiplex PCR assay. TCRdb re-hosts the immuneACCESS table, in-frame sequences only. Its copies lack some clones; in the studies checked, an unresolved V gene accounts for under half of them, and the cause for the rest is not known. The sample has about 8,400 clones on record, roughly three quarters of them singletons. 13% of the sample is taken by the ten largest. Input material: uninvolved lung tissue not adjacent to the tumor. The receptors here all came from a human donor with non-small cell lung cancer.

V and J are TRBV7-3 and TRBJ2-2, with TRBD2 as a possible D gene (6 bases). The CDR3 has 17 amino acids. Germline loops: CDR1 SGHTA, CDR2 FQGTGA. Trimming removed 1 base from V and 4 bases from J, with 16 bases in between. DNA of the CDR3: TGTGCCAGCAGCTTAAGGTCCGGCGGAGGGATCACCGGGGAGCTGTTTTTT. Protein sequence: CASSLRSGGGITGELFF.

The chain recombines TRBV6-5 with TRBJ2-3; unclear D gene. This CDR3 comprises 15 residues. V was shortened by 6 bases and J by 2 bases, with 15 bases between the two germline ends. Germline CDR1 MNHEY, CDR2 SVGAGI. In DNA form, the CDR3 reads TGTGCCAGCAGGAACCGGCAGGAGTACACAGATACGCAGTATTTT. Protein sequence: CASRNRQEYTDTQYF.

The chain combines TRBV30 with TRBJ1-2; D is possibly TRBD1 (6 bases). V was cut by 3 bases and J by 2 bases, with 10 bases left in between. CDR3 length equals 13 residues. In germline, CDR1 is GTSNPN, CDR2 SVGIG (reference sequence). This CDR3 is CAWSNGQNYGYTF. The CDR3 DNA is TGTGCCTGGAGCAACGGACAGAACTATGGCTACACCTTC.

The chain employs TRBV6-6 and TRBJ2-2; tentative D call: TRBD1 (5 bases). V dropped 5 bases and J dropped 4 bases, with 11 bases sitting between them. Germline V gene data show CDR1 as MNHNY and CDR2 as SVGAGI (reference sequence). This CDR3 is 14 amino acids long. The CDR3 here is CASSRAGRTGELFF. In DNA, the CDR3 is TGTGCCAGCAGTAGGGCAGGGCGCACCGGGGAGCTGTTTTTT.

The J gene is TRBJ2-5, the V gene TRBV27; TRBD2 matches 12 bases. This CDR3 comprises 16 residues. CDR1 is MNHEY, CDR2 SMNVEV, per germline (reference sequence). V was pared by 3 bases and J by 4 bases, with 6 bases of the junction left unmatched. The DNA for the CDR3 is TGTGCCAGCAGTTTGGACCCTAGCGGGAGGGTAGAGACCCAGTACTTC. Protein: CASSLDPSGRVETQYF.

The V and J genes are TRBV19 and TRBJ1-1; D unresolved. The CDR3 covers 12 residues. V lost 5 bases and J 4 bases, leaving 8 bases between the germline ends. The germline gives CDR1 LNHDA, CDR2 SQIVND (reference sequence). The CDR3 is CASSPQGTEAFF. CDR3 sequence (DNA): TGTGCCAGTAGTCCCCAAGGCACTGAAGCTTTCTTT.

The CDR3 is CASSPSNERGQYF. CDR3 sequence (DNA): TGTGCCAGCAGCCCCTCCAACGAGCGGGGCCAGTACTTC. V gene TRBV11-2 combines with J gene TRBJ2-4, with 7 positions matching TRBD2. CDR1 is SGHAT, CDR2 FQNNGV, per germline. With 5 bases clipped from V and 13 bases from J, the junction kept 11 bases outside the gene matches. This CDR3 is built from 13 residues.

This chain connects TRBV10-3 to TRBJ1-1; no clear D. Germline V gene sequence: CDR1 ENHRY, CDR2 SYGVKD. This CDR3 has 13 residues. Trimming pared 4 bases from V and 0 bases from J, leaving 6 bases between. This chain's CDR3 is CAISGVMNTEAFF. The CDR3 DNA reads as TGTGCCATCAGTGGTGTCATGAACACTGAAGCTTTCTTT.

The J gene is TRBJ2-7, the V gene TRBV29-1; D remains unclear. Looked up from germline, CDR1 is SQVTM and CDR2 is ANQGSEA. Trimming removed 3 bases from V and 1 base from J, with 4 bases in between. The CDR3 spans 11 residues. The DNA for the CDR3 is TGCAGCGTTGAGGGTTCCTACGAGCAGTACTTC. Its protein is CSVEGSYEQYF.

This sequence joins TRBV27 and TRBJ2-2, with 11 nucleotides matching TRBD1. Germline CDR1 MNHEY, CDR2 SMNVEV (reference sequence). The CDR3 contains 14 residues. V was clipped by 10 bases and J by 2 bases; unmatched bases: 3. The CDR3: CAIGQGANTGELFF. Here the CDR3 DNA reads TGTGCCATCGGACAGGGGGCTAACACCGGGGAGCTGTTTTTT.

J is TRBJ1-5 and V is TRBV11-2; D gene unclear. The germline CDR1 and CDR2 sequences are SGHAT and FQNNGV. V was pared by 5 bases and J by 0 bases, with 8 bases between. The CDR3 sequence is 14 residues long. This CDR3 reads CASSDWGSNQPQHF. The CDR3 DNA reads as TGTGCCAGCAGCGATTGGGGTAGCAATCAGCCCCAGCATTTT.

The chain recombines TRBV6-5 with TRBJ2-3; D gene unclear. CDR3 length: 13 amino acids. Trimming took off 3 bases at V and 3 bases at J, with 7 bases between the two ends. Germline CDR1 is MNHEY and CDR2 is SVGAGI. The CDR3 DNA sequence: TGTGCCAGCAGTTATCTCCTTACAGATACGCAGTATTTT. Residues: CASSYLLTDTQYF.

V gene TRBV5-6 combines with J gene TRBJ1-2; D remains unclear. This CDR3 contains 12 residues. Per germline, CDR1 SGHDT and CDR2 YYEEEE. V was pared by 6 bases and J by 3 bases, with 9 bases between. The CDR3 DNA follows: TGTGCCAGCAACTCAGCGGACTATGGCTACACCTTC. Amino acids: CASNSADYGYTF.

This clone was seen only once. The chain links TRBV18 to TRBJ2-7; D may be TRBD1 (6 bases). This CDR3 comprises 14 residues. With 4 bases removed from V and 3 bases from J, the gap between germline ends came to 13 bases. The germline CDR1 and CDR2 sequences are KGHSH and LQKENI. This CDR3 reads CASSQGQTNYEQYF. Here the CDR3 DNA reads TGTGCCAGCTCACAAGGACAGACCAACTACGAGCAGTACTTC. Supplemented by reference TRBV18 and TRBJ2-7, the full variable domain reads NAGVMQNPRHLVRRRGQEARLRCSPMKGHSHVYWYRQLPEEGLKFMVYLQKENIIDESGMPKERFSAEFPKEGPSILRIQQVVRGDSAAYFCASSQGQTNYEQYFGPGTRLTVT.